The clone carrying this T cell receptor (beta chain) was observed a handful of times. The antigen remains undetermined. A clone one base away is much larger, so this may be a read error. RNA was extracted from bulk tissue without any cell sorting. More than 3 cm separated this lung sample from the edge of the tumor. Donors were chemotherapy-naive, newly diagnosed lung cancer surgical patients in China, August–late 2014. CDR1 is MNHNY, CDR2 SVGAGI, per germline (reference sequence). There are 15 residues in the CDR3. The library came from three nested PCR rounds adapted from ARM-PCR protocols. One entry per CDR3 protein results from TCRdb running MiXCR on the multiplex PCR reads. The sample records 60,000 to 100,000 distinct CDR3 sequences, around 80% being singletons. The sample belongs to a study of tumor and adjacent non-tumor tissue in lung cancer. The overall study: There were some 11 adenocarcinoma, 2 squamous cell carcinoma and 1 small cell lung cancer cases. On average, productive TCRbeta reads reached around 4 million per sample. Overall study findings and caveats: Normal lung showed higher cumulative top 100 clone frequency than tumor.

Sequencing used distant non-tumor lung tissue. The chain has TRBV6-6 and TRBJ2-3, with D tentatively TRBD2 (6 bases). The sequence was collected from an older man with non-small cell lung cancer. CDR3 DNA: TGTGCCAGCACCGGCCGGGAGTCTAGCTCAGATAAGCAGTATTTT. Translated: CASTGRESSSDKQYF.